One sample yielded the 29 T cell receptor beta chains listed below, sequenced in a study of cytomegalovirus exposure and HLA in healthy donors. Vbeta (60) and Jbeta (13) primers were used in the PCR. Profiling relied on immunoSEQ multiplex PCR, and the TCRdb table lists in-frame clones only, not all of them. The data show about 160,000 clones, about 81% seen once. The sample comprised PBMCs. Every receptor here comes from a woman aged 18-29 years in good health and CMV-seronegative.

The CDR3 DNA sequence: TGTGCCATCAGTGAGTCGCTGGGACAGGGGTCGTGGGAGCAGTACTTC. This codes for CAISESLGQGSWEQYF. The gene calls are TRBV10-3 and TRBJ2-7; 10 bases are shared with TRBD1. This CDR3 region has 16 residues. With 0 bases clipped from V and 7 bases from J, the junction kept 9 bases outside the gene matches. The V gene's germline CDR1 is ENHRY and CDR2 SYGVKD.

The chain carries TRBV5-1 and TRBJ2-7; no definite D call. Germline CDR1 and CDR2: SGHRS and YFSETQ. The CDR3 covers 11 residues. Deletions cut 0 bases from V and 7 bases from J, with 5 bases between. In nucleotides, the CDR3 is TGCGCCAGCAGCTTGGACAGAGAGCAGTACTTC. This sequence encodes CASSLDREQYF.

The chain is built from TRBV5-6 and TRBJ2-7; D is uncertain. Germline V lookup: CDR1 SGHDT, CDR2 YYEEEE. The germline V and J ends were trimmed by 1 base and 3 bases, with 8 bases remaining between them. The CDR3 runs 13 residues. The CDR3 nucleotides are TGTGCCAGCAGCTTGAGAGTAAGCTACGAGCAGTACTTC. It codes for CASSLRVSYEQYF. The full variable domain, completed using reference TRBV5-6 and TRBJ2-7, is DAGVTQSPTHLIKTRGQQVTLRCSPKSGHDTVSWYQQALGQGPQFIFQYYEEEERQRGNFPDRFSGHQFPNYSSELNVNALLLGDSALYLCASSLRVSYEQYFGPGTRLTVT.

Details on this clone: A junction boundary mismatches the germline segment, possibly from a read error. The chain employs TRBV7-9 and TRBJ1-2; D may be TRBD1 (5 bases). This CDR3 contains 12 residues. Germline V lookup: CDR1 SEHNR, CDR2 FQNEAQ (reference sequence). The CDR3 DNA sequence: TGTTCCAGCAGCTTAGCGGGGGGAGGCTACACCTTC. As protein: CSSSLAGGGYTF.

The chain is built from TRBV5-3 and TRBJ1-2; the D gene is possibly TRBD1 (6 bases). TRBV5-3 is an open reading frame whose function is uncertain. The CDR3 length is 16 residues. With 4 bases removed from V and 1 base from J, the gap between germline ends came to 17 bases. CDR3 nucleotide sequence: TGTGCCAGAAGCCTAGGAGTGCTACAGGGTAACTATGGCTACACCTTC. Translating it yields CARSLGVLQGNYGYTF.

This clone was counted a few times. The CDR3 loop reads CASSSLYWTSGKAHEQYF. The CDR3 DNA is TGCGCCAGCAGTAGCTTGTATTGGACTAGCGGGAAAGCCCACGAGCAGTACTTC. The chain combines TRBV5-1 with TRBJ2-7; 12 nucleotides agree with TRBD2. Germline V gene sequence: CDR1 SGHRS, CDR2 YFSETQ. The trim removed 5 bases at V and 5 bases at J, leaving 17 bases unmatched. CDR3 length equals 18 residues. The complete variable domain, with remaining parts taken from reference TRBV5-1 and TRBJ2-7, reads KAGVTQTPRYLIKTRGQQVTLSCSPISGHRSVSWYQQTPGQGLQFLFEYFSETQRNKGNFPGRFSGRQFSNSRSEMNVSTLELGDSALYLCASSSLYWTSGKAHEQYFGPGTRLTVT.

The V and J genes are TRBV9 and TRBJ2-5, with TRBD1 matching 8 bases. CDR3 length equals 17 residues. Germline CDR1 SGDLS, CDR2 YYNGEE. Trimming at V came to 2 bases and at J to 5 bases, leaving 14 bases not matched to a gene. CDR3 DNA sequence: TGTGCCAGCAGCGTGGGTGCCACGGGACAGGAACGGGAGACCCAGTACTTC. As protein: CASSVGATGQERETQYF.

The J gene is TRBJ2-1, the V gene TRBV19, with a weak D call TRBD2 (5 bases). Germline V gives CDR1 LNHDA, CDR2 SQIVND (reference sequence). Trimming took 3 bases from V and 4 from J, leaving 16 bases between them. This CDR3 region has 16 residues. The CDR3 DNA reads TGTGCCAGTAGTATTGGCTCCCCCAGAGGGTACAATGAGCAGTTCTTC. Translating gives CASSIGSPRGYNEQFF.

The chain recombines TRBV28 with TRBJ2-1; 9 bases are shared with TRBD1. The CDR3 totals 13 residues. The germline CDR1 and CDR2 sequences are MDHEN and SYDVKM. V lost 5 bases and J lost 10; bases outside the gene matches: 6. The CDR3 loop reads CASSLQTGGEQFF. CDR3 nucleotides: TGTGCCAGCAGTCTCCAAACAGGGGGCGAGCAGTTCTTC.

This chain joins TRBV19 and TRBJ1-4; D not certain. CDR1 and CDR2 (germline): LNHDA, SQIVND (reference sequence). V lost 3 bases and J lost 10, with 12 bases in between. The CDR3 runs 13 residues. The CDR3 region has the DNA TGTGCCAGTAGTATTTTCACCCAGCGAAAACTGTTTTTT. It codes for CASSIFTQRKLFF.

This clone was seen once. This chain joins TRBV6-6 and TRBJ1-3; TRBD1 matches at 9 bases. The CDR3 has 15 amino acids. J was trimmed by 2 bases and V by 7 bases; bases with no gene match: 6. CDR1 is MNHNY and CDR2 is SVGAGI in the germline V gene (reference sequence). The chain's CDR3 is CASTRQGEAGNTIYF. CDR3 sequence (DNA): TGTGCCAGCACTCGACAGGGGGAAGCTGGAAACACCATATATTTT.

This clone appeared a single time. A junction boundary mismatches the germline segment, possibly from a read error. Other DNA sequences in the sample encode the same CDR3. This chain uses TRBV28 with TRBJ1-5; TRBD1 matches 9 bases. Germline V gene sequence: CDR1 MDHEN, CDR2 SYDVKM. There are 14 residues in the CDR3. CDR3 sequence: CASRPGQGFGPQHF. CDR3 DNA sequence: TGTGCTAGCAGGCCCGGACAGGGGTTTGGGCCCCAGCATTTT.

The chain uses TRBV5-6 and TRBJ2-7; 10 nucleotides match TRBD2. The CDR3 is made up of 16 amino acids. Germline lookup yields CDR1 SGHDT and CDR2 YYEEEE. J lost 0 bases, V lost 2 bases, and 5 bases had no gene match. CDR3 residues: CASSFPSGSSSYEQYF. For the CDR3, the DNA is TGTGCCAGCAGCTTTCCTAGCGGGAGCAGCTCCTACGAGCAGTACTTC. Using reference TRBV5-6 and TRBJ2-7 for the parts outside the CDR3, the full variable domain is DAGVTQSPTHLIKTRGQQVTLRCSPKSGHDTVSWYQQALGQGPQFIFQYYEEEERQRGNFPDRFSGHQFPNYSSELNVNALLLGDSALYLCASSFPSGSSSYEQYFGPGTRLTVT.

J is TRBJ1-3 and V is TRBV12-5; 7 bases are shared with TRBD1. V gave up 1 base and J gave up 4 bases; unmatched junction bases: 4. The CDR3 has 15 amino acids. Germline V gene data show CDR1 as LGHNT and CDR2 as FRNRAP. CDR3 sequence (DNA): TGTGCTAGTGGTTTGGCGCCGGGACAGGGAAACACCATATATTTT. It yields the protein CASGLAPGQGNTIYF.

The genes are TRBV28 and TRBJ2-7, with 8 bases lining up with TRBD1. Looked up from germline, CDR1 is MDHEN and CDR2 is SYDVKM. The CDR3 loop spans 19 amino acids. V dropped 3 bases and J dropped 3; count of bases not matched to a gene: 19. Here the CDR3 reads CASSFWDPRTGRYHYEQYF. CDR3 bases: TGTGCCAGCAGTTTCTGGGATCCCCGGACAGGGAGGTACCACTACGAGCAGTACTTC.

The chain uses TRBV7-6 and TRBJ2-7, with 8 bases matching TRBD2. The CDR3 runs to 13 residues. J lost 5 bases, V lost 3 bases, and 3 bases had no gene match. Germline loops: CDR1 SGHVS, CDR2 FNYEAQ. The chain's CDR3 is CASSFGGANEQYF. The CDR3 DNA follows: TGTGCCAGCAGCTTCGGGGGGGCCAACGAGCAGTACTTC. Full variable domain (remainder filled in from reference TRBV7-6 and TRBJ2-7): GAGVSQSPRYKVTKRGQDVALRCDPISGHVSLYWYRQALGQGPEFLTYFNYEAQQDKSGLPNDRFSAERPEGSISTLTIQRTEQRDSAMYRCASSFGGANEQYFGPGTRLTVT.

CDR3 loop: CASSAGKVAVWETQYF. The CDR3 bases are TGTGCCAGCAGTGCGGGTAAGGTGGCCGTTTGGGAGACCCAGTACTTC. The chain has TRBV27 and TRBJ2-5; weak D call: TRBD2 (5 bases). Germline loops: CDR1 MNHEY, CDR2 SMNVEV (reference sequence). With 5 bases removed from V and 5 bases from J, the gap between germline ends came to 21 bases. The CDR3 is made up of 16 amino acids.

The chain combines TRBV18 with TRBJ1-4, with 10 bases lining up with TRBD1. Germline lookup yields CDR1 KGHSH and CDR2 LQKENI. This CDR3 has 16 amino acids. Germline trimming cut 3 bases from V and 4 bases from J; bases unmatched to any gene: 5. CDR3 loop: CASSPGQGNNNEKLFF. CDR3 sequence (DNA): TGTGCCAGCTCACCGGGACAGGGGAATAATAATGAAAAACTGTTTTTT.

The J gene is TRBJ1-6, the V gene TRBV29-1; D call uncertain. Germline CDR1 reads SQVTM; CDR2 reads ANQGSEA. V dropped 4 bases and J dropped 3 bases, with 7 bases sitting between them. The CDR3 sequence is 13 residues long. CDR3 bases: TGCAGCGTTGCTAGGAGCTATAATTCACCCCTCCACTTT. It encodes CSVARSYNSPLHF.

The chain couples TRBV6-5 to TRBJ1-4; D not resolved. V dropped 5 bases and J dropped 0 bases, with 7 bases sitting between them. CDR3 size: 14 residues. Germline values: CDR1 MNHEY, CDR2 SVGAGI. CDR3 amino acids: CASSVLATNEKLFF. The CDR3 DNA follows: TGTGCCAGCAGTGTCCTCGCAACTAATGAAAAACTGTTTTTT.

V usage is TRBV7-2 and J usage is TRBJ1-2; D is possibly TRBD1 (5 bases). V lost 5 bases, J lost 4 bases, and 11 bases lay in between. Germline V gives CDR1 SGHTA, CDR2 FQGNSA. The CDR3 covers 13 residues. The CDR3 is CASSPARVYGYTF. The CDR3 DNA follows: TGTGCCAGCAGCCCAGCCAGGGTCTATGGCTACACCTTC.

The rearrangement links TRBV27 to TRBJ2-7; 10 bases are a match to TRBD2. Germline CDR1 is MNHEY and CDR2 is SMNVEV (reference sequence). The J segment lost 7 bases and the V segment lost 10 bases, leaving 16 bases of the junction unmatched. The CDR3 spans 15 residues. CDR3 in DNA: TGTGCCACCGGGCGACTCCCTAGCGGGGGCGGTGAGCAGTACTTC. Protein product: CATGRLPSGGGEQYF.

Comment on this clone: At the DNA level, this CDR3 is encoded by other sequences in the same sample as well. The V and J genes are TRBV18 and TRBJ2-1; 8 bases are shared with TRBD1. This CDR3 region has 16 residues. The trim removed 1 base at V and 8 bases at J, leaving 10 bases unmatched. Germline lookup yields CDR1 KGHSH and CDR2 LQKENI. The CDR3 sequence: CASSPLSQGARHEQFF. In DNA form, the CDR3 reads TGTGCCAGCTCACCACTTTCCCAGGGGGCGCGGCATGAGCAGTTCTTC.

CDR3 in DNA: TGCGCCAGCAGCCAACAAGGACAGGGCCTAGATTCACCCCTCCACTTT. Its translation: CASSQQGQGLDSPLHF. The chain is built from TRBV5-1 and TRBJ1-6; 8 bases line up with TRBD1. V was clipped by 4 bases and J by 8 bases; unmatched bases: 11. The germline V gene encodes CDR1 SGHRS and CDR2 YFSETQ. There are 16 residues in the CDR3.

Only a few counts were recorded for this clone. V usage is TRBV2 and J usage is TRBJ2-2, with 7 bases that match TRBD1. The CDR3 is made up of 15 amino acids. Germline V CDR1 and CDR2: SNHLY, FYNNEI. V was pared by 6 bases and J by 6 bases, with 10 bases of the junction left unmatched. CDR3 sequence: CASRKSQTGSGELFF. CDR3 nucleotide sequence: TGTGCCAGCAGGAAATCCCAGACAGGGTCCGGGGAGCTGTTTTTT. The variable domain in full, with the rest retrieved from reference TRBV2 and TRBJ2-2, is EPEVTQTPSHQVTQMGQEVILRCVPISNHLYFYWYRQILGQKVEFLVSFYNNEISEKSEIFDDQFSVERPDGSNFTLKIRSTKLEDSAMYFCASRKSQTGSGELFFGEGSRLTVL.

The V gene is TRBV27, the J gene TRBJ2-6; no reliable D call. From germline, CDR1 is MNHEY and CDR2 SMNVEV (reference sequence). V lost 2 bases and J lost 1, with 15 bases in between. The CDR3 runs 18 residues. CDR3 sequence (DNA): TGTGCCAGCAGTTTAACCGCCCAGTCTTTATCTGGGGCCAACGTCCTGACTTTC. Protein: CASSLTAQSLSGANVLTF.

This clone occurred once. The rearrangement joins TRBV28 to TRBJ2-5, with D perhaps TRBD1 (6 bases). The end of the DNA fits TRBJ2-7 better, so the J call may be wrong. The CDR3 is 13 amino acids. Per the germline V gene, CDR1 is MDHEN and CDR2 is SYDVKM. The chain's CDR3 is CASSSYRVAEQYF. The CDR3 DNA sequence: TGTGCCAGCAGTTCGTACAGGGTGGCCGAGCAGTACTTC.

The CDR3 here is CASRRTGGLGEKLFF. CDR3 DNA sequence: TGTGCCAGCAGACGAACAGGGGGCCTCGGAGAAAAACTGTTTTTT. The chain combines TRBV6-5 with TRBJ1-4; 9 positions agree with TRBD1. Germline V lookup: CDR1 MNHEY, CDR2 SVGAGI. The V segment lost 6 bases and the J segment 8 bases; nucleotides outside the gene matches: 10. The CDR3 is 15 residues long.

J is TRBJ2-1 and V is TRBV21-1; the table's D call of TRBD1 was not tested on the DNA. TRBV21-1 is designated a pseudogene. CDR3 length equals 14 residues. The CDR3 region has the DNA TGTGCCAGCAGCAAAGATGACAGGGGCAATGAGCAGTTCTTC. This gives the protein CASSKDDRGNEQFF.